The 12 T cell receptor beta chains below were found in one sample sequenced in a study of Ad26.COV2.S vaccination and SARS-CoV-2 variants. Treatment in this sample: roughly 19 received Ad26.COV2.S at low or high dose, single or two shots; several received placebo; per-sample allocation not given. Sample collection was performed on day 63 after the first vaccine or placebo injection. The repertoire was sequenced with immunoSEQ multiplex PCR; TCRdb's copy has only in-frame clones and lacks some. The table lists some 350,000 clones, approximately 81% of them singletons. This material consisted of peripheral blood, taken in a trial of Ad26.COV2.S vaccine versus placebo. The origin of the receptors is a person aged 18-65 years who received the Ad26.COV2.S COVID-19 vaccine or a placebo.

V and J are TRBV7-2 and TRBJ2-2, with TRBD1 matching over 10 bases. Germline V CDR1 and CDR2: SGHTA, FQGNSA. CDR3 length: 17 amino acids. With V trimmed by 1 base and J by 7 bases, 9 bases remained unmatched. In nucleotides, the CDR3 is TGTGCCAGCAGCTTAGGGCGACAGGGGGCGCTGGGCGGGGAGCTGTTTTTT. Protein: CASSLGRQGALGGELFF.

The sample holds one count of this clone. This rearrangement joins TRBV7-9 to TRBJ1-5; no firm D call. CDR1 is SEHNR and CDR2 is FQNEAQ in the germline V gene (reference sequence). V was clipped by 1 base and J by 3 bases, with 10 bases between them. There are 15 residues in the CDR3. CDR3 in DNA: TGTGCCAGCAGCTTAGGCCAGGAGGACAATCAGCCCCAGCATTTT. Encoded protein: CASSLGQEDNQPQHF.

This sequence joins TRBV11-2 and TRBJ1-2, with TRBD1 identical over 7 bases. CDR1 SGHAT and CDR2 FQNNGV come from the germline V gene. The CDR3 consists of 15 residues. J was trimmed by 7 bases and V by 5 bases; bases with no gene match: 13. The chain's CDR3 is CASSPFDRVIGGYTF. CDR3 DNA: TGTGCCAGCAGCCCCTTCGACAGGGTAATCGGTGGCTACACCTTC.

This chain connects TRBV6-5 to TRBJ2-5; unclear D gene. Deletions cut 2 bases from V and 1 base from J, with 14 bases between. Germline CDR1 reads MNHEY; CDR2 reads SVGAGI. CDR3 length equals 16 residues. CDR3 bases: TGTGCCAGCAGTTACGAAGGTCTGATAGGCCAAGAGACCCAGTACTTC. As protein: CASSYEGLIGQETQYF.

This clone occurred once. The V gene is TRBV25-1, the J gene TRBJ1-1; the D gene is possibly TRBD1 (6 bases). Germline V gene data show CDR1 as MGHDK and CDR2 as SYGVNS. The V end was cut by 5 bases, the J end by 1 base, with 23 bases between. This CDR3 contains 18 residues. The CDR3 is CASSHLGGGKLSNTEAFF. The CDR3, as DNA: TGTGCCAGCAGTCACCTAGGGGGGGGTAAGTTATCGAACACTGAAGCTTTCTTT. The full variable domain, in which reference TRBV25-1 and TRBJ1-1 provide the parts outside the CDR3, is EADIYQTPRYLVIGTGKKITLECSQTMGHDKMYWYQQDPGMELHLIHYSYGVNSTEKGDLSSESTVSRIRTEHFPLTLESARPSHTSQYLCASSHLGGGKLSNTEAFFGQGTRLTVV.

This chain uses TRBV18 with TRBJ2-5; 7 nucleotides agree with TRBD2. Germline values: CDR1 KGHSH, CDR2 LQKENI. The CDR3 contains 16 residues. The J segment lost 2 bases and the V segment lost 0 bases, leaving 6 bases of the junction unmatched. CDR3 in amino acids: CASSPPFGTTQETQYF. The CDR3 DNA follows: TGTGCCAGCTCACCACCCTTCGGGACTACACAAGAGACCCAGTACTTC.

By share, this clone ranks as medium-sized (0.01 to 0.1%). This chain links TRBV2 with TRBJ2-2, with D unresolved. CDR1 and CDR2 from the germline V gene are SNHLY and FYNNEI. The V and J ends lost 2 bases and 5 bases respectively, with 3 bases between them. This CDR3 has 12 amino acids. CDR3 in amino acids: CASSETTGELFF. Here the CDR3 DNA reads TGTGCCAGCAGTGAAACGACCGGGGAGCTGTTTTTT.

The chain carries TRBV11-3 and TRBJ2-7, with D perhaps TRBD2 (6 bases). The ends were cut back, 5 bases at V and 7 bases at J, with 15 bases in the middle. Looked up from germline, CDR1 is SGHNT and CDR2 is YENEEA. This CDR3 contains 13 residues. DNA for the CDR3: TGTGCCAGCAGCATGGGACTCCTCGGGGAGCAGTACTTC. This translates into CASSMGLLGEQYF.

CDR3 region: CASSLSQGASFEQYF. In DNA form, the CDR3 reads TGTGCCAGCAGTTTATCACAGGGGGCTTCGTTCGAGCAGTACTTC. The chain couples TRBV28 to TRBJ2-7; 9 bases line up with TRBD1. The V gene's germline CDR1 is MDHEN and CDR2 SYDVKM. This CDR3 is 15 amino acids long. The ends lost 1 base at V and 6 bases at J; junction bases unmatched: 7.

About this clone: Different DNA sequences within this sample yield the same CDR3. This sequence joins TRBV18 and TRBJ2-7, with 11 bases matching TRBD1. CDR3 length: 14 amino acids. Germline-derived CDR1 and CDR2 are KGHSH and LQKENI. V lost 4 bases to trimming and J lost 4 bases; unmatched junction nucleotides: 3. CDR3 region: CASSLGQGAYEQYF. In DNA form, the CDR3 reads TGTGCCAGCTCACTAGGACAGGGGGCTTACGAGCAGTACTTC.

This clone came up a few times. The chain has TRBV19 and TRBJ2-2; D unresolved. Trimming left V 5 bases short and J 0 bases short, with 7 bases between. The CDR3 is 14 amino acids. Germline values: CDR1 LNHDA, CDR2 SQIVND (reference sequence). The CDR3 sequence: CASSAAANTGELFF. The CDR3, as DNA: TGTGCCAGTAGTGCAGCAGCGAACACCGGGGAGCTGTTTTTT. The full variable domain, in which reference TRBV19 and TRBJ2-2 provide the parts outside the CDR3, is DGGITQSPKYLFRKEGQNVTLSCEQNLNHDAMYWYRQDPGQGLRLIYYSQIVNDFQKGDIAEGYSVSREKKESFPLTVTSAQKNPTAFYLCASSAAANTGELFFGEGSRLTVL.

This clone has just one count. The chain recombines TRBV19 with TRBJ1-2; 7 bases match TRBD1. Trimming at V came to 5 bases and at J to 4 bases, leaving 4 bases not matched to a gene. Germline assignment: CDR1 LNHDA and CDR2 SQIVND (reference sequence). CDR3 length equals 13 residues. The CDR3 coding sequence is TGTGCCAGTAGTCGAGACAGGGCCTATGGCTACACCTTC. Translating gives CASSRDRAYGYTF.